This T cell receptor (beta chain) was recorded in a study of T cells in Graves' hyperthyroidism and ophthalmopathy. The study, taken as a whole, reports: Progression to ophthalmopathy was predicted a median of approximately seven months early.

With V trimmed by 2 bases and J by 0 bases, 14 bases remained unmatched. Germline CDR1 and CDR2: MDHEN and SYDVKM. The CDR3 covers 20 residues. The TCR beta CDR3 regions underwent amplification using RNA transcripts as the source. The HTBI primer set served for first-round RT-PCR of the TCR CDR3. Each CDR3 protein gets one entry after TCRdb re-called the multiplex PCR reads with MiXCR. The data hold around 610,000 distinct CDR3 sequences, with about 15% observed a single time. Isolation of PBMCs was performed on about 9.9 ml fresh peripheral blood. As for this clonotype: The antigen remains undetermined.

V and J are TRBV28 and TRBJ1-5, with 9 bases lining up with TRBD1. The source material was blood. The TCR comes from a woman between 40 and 55 years old with Graves' ophthalmopathy. The chain's CDR3 is CASSLLTPGQGTYSNQPQHF. CDR3 in DNA: TGTGCCAGCAGTTTACTGACACCGGGACAGGGAACATATAGCAATCAGCCCCAGCATTTT.